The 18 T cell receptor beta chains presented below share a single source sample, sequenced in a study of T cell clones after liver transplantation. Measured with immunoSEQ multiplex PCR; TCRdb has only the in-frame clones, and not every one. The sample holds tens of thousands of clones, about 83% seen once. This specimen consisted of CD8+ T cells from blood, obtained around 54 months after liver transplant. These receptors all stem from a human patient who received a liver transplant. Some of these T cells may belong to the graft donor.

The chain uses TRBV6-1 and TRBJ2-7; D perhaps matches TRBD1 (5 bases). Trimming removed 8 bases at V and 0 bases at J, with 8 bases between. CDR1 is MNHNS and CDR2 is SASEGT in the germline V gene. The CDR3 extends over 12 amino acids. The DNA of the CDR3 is TGTGCCAGCCAGGACATCTCCTACGAGCAGTACTTC. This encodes CASQDISYEQYF.

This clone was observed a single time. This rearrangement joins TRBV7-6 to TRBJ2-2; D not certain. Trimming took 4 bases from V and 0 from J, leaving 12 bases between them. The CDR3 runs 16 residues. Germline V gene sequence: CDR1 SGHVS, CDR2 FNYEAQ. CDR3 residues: CASSSVAAANTGELFF. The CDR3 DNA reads TGTGCCAGCAGCTCTGTGGCGGCCGCGAACACCGGGGAGCTGTTTTTT. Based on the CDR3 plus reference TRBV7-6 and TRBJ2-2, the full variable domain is GAGVSQSPRYKVTKRGQDVALRCDPISGHVSLYWYRQALGQGPEFLTYFNYEAQQDKSGLPNDRFSAERPEGSISTLTIQRTEQRDSAMYRCASSSVAAANTGELFFGEGSRLTVL.

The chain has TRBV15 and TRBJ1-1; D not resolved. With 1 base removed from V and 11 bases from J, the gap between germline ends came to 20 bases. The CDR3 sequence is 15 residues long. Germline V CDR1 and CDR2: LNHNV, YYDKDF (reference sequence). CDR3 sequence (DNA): TGTGCCACCAGCAGAGCGGGTGGGATAGAGTTTGGTGCTTTCTTT. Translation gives CATSRAGGIEFGAFF.

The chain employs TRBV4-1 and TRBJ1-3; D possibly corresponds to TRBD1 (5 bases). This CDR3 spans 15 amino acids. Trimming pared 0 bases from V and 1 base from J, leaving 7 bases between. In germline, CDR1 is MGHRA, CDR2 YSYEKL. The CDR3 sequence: CASSQDGGSGNTIYF. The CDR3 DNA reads TGCGCCAGCAGCCAAGATGGGGGGTCTGGAAACACCATATATTTT.

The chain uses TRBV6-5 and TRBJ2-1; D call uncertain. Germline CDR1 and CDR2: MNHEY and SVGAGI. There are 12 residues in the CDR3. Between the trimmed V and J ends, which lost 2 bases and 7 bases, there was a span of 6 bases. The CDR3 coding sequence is TGTGCCAGCAGTTACCCCGGAAATGAGCAGTTCTTC. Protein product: CASSYPGNEQFF.

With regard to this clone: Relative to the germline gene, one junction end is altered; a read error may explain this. CDR3 protein: CSSSTGVGYTF. Written as DNA, the CDR3 is TGTTCCAGCAGCACAGGGGTAGGCTACACCTTC. The V gene is TRBV2, the J gene TRBJ1-2, with 7 bases fitting TRBD1. Germline CDR1 reads SNHLY; CDR2 reads FYNNEI. CDR3 length: 11 residues.

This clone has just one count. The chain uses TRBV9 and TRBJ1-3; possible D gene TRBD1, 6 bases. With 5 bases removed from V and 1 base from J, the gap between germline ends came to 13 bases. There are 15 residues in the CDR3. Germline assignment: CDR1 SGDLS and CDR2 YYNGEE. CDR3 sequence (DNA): TGTGCCAGCAGGGAGGGGGAAAGGTCTGGAAACACCATATATTTT. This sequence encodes CASREGERSGNTIYF.

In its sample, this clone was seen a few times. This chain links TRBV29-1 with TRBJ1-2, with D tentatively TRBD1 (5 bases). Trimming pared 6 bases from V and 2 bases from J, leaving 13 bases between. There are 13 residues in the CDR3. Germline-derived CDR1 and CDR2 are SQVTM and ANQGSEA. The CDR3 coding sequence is TGCAGCGTGACCGGGACGGAAAACTATGGCTACACCTTC. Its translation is CSVTGTENYGYTF.

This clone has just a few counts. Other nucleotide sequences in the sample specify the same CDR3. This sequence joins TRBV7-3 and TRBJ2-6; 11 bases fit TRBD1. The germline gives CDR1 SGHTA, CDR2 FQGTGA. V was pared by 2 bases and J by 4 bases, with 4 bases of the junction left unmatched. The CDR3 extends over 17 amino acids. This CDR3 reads CASSLGQGAPGANVLTF. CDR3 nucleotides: TGTGCCAGCAGCTTAGGACAGGGGGCACCGGGGGCCAACGTCCTGACTTTC.

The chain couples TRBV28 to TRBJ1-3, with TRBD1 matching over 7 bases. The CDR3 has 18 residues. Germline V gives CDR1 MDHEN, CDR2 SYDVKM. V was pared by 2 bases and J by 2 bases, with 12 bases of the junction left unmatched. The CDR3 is CASSLHHNQGVTGNTIYF. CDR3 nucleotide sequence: TGTGCCAGCAGTTTACACCACAATCAGGGGGTTACTGGAAACACCATATATTTT.

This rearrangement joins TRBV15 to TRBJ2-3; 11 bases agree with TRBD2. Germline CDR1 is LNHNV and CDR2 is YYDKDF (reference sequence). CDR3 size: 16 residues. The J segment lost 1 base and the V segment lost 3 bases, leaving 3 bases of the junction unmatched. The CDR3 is CATSSSLAGGTDTQYF. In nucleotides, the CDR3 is TGTGCCACCAGCAGTTCACTAGCGGGGGGCACAGATACGCAGTATTTT.

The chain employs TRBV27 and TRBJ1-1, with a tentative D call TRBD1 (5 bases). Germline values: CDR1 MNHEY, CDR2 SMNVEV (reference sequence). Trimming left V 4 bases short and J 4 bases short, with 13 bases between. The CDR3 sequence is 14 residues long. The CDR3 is CASSSLTEFTEAFF. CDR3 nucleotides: TGTGCCAGCAGTTCCTTGACAGAATTCACTGAAGCTTTCTTT.

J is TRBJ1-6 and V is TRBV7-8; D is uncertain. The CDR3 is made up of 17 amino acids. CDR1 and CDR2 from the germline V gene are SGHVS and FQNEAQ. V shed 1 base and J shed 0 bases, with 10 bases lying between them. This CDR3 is CASSLENPRSYNSPLHF. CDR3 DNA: TGTGCCAGCAGCTTAGAGAACCCCCGCTCCTATAATTCACCCCTCCACTTT.

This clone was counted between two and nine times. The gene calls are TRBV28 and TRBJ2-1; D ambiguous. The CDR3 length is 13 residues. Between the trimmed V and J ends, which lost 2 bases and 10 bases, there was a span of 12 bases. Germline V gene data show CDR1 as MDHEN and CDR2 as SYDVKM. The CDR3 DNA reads TGTGCCAGCAGTTTAGGAACCCCCCACGAGCAGTTCTTC. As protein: CASSLGTPHEQFF.

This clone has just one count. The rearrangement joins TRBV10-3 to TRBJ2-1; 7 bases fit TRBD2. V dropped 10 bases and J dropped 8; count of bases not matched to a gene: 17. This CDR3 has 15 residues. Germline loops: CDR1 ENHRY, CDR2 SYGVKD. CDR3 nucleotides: TGTGCCACCCGGGGAAACACGGGTGCGGGGGATGAGCAGTTCTTC. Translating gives CATRGNTGAGDEQFF.

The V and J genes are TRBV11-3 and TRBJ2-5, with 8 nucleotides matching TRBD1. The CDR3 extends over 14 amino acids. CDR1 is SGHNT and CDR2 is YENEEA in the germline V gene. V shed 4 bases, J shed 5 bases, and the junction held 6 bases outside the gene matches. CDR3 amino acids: CASSSTGVMETQYF. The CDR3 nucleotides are TGTGCCAGCAGCTCGACAGGGGTCATGGAGACCCAGTACTTC.

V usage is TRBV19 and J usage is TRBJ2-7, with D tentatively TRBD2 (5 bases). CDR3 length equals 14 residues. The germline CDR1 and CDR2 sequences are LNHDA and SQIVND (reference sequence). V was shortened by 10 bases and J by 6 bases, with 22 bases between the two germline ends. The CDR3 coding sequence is TGTGCCACCCGGGGTTTGGATCAAGGCCTCGAGCAGTACTTC. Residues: CATRGLDQGLEQYF.

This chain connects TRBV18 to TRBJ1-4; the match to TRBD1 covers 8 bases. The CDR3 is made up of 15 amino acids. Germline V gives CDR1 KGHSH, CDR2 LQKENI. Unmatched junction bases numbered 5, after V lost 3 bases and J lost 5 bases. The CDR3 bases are TGTGCCAGCTCACCCCTGGGACAGGTCAATGAAAAACTGTTTTTT. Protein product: CASSPLGQVNEKLFF.